The next 27 T cell receptor beta chains were all read from a single sample in a study of technical replicates of blood from a handful of donors. The protocol was immunoSEQ multiplex PCR, while the TCRdb copy is restricted to in-frame clones and leaves out a portion. Of 60,000 or so clones listed, around nine tenths are singletons. Source material: PBMCs. These receptors all stem from a human donor in good health. Some clones in this sample may be carry-over from other donors' samples.

The genes are TRBV18 and TRBJ1-1; 9 nucleotides match TRBD1. CDR3 length: 16 residues. Germline trimming cut 3 bases from V and 8 bases from J; bases unmatched to any gene: 13. Germline CDR1 and CDR2: KGHSH and LQKENI. For the CDR3, the DNA is TGTGCCAGCTCACCGGGACAGGGCGTCATCGGAAGGGAAGCTTTCTTT. It specifies CASSPGQGVIGREAFF.

The chain combines TRBV7-9 with TRBJ2-2; TRBD2 matches at 11 bases. CDR1 is SEHNR, CDR2 FQNEAQ, per germline (reference sequence). The V gene end was trimmed by 3 bases and the J gene end by 7 bases; junction bases not matched to a gene: 7. CDR3 size: 16 residues. Here the CDR3 reads CASSFSGRALYGELFF. The CDR3 coding sequence is TGTGCCAGCAGCTTTAGCGGGAGGGCCCTCTACGGGGAGCTGTTTTTT.

The V call is TRBV9, the J call TRBJ2-5; TRBD2 aligns across 13 bases. Germline CDR1 and CDR2: SGDLS and YYNGEE. CDR3 length: 15 amino acids. Trimming took 4 bases from V and 4 from J; bases not matched to a gene: 4. The CDR3 reads CASSPRTSGGETQYF. CDR3 in DNA: TGTGCCAGCAGCCCTCGGACTAGCGGGGGAGAGACCCAGTACTTC.

The CDR3 spells CAISDSRDSPYSDGNTIYF. The CDR3 region has the DNA TGTGCCATCAGTGACTCCAGGGACAGCCCGTATTCAGACGGAAACACCATATATTTT. The chain combines TRBV10-3 with TRBJ1-3, with 7 bases identical to TRBD1. J was trimmed by 4 bases and V by 3 bases; bases with no gene match: 18. Germline V gene data show CDR1 as ENHRY and CDR2 as SYGVKD. CDR3 length: 19 residues.

The V gene is TRBV9, the J gene TRBJ2-7, with D unclear. The germline V gene has CDR1 SGDLS and CDR2 YYNGEE. V dropped 2 bases and J dropped 6 bases, with 12 bases sitting between them. The CDR3 covers 13 residues. The CDR3: CASSVSLTGEQYF. The CDR3 nucleotides are TGTGCCAGCAGCGTCTCCTTGACGGGCGAGCAGTACTTC. Full variable domain (remainder filled in from reference TRBV9 and TRBJ2-7): DSGVTQTPKHLITATGQRVTLRCSPRSGDLSVYWYQQSLDQGLQFLIQYYNGEERAKGNILERFSAQQFPDLHSELNLSSLELGDSALYFCASSVSLTGEQYFGPGTRLTVT.

The rearrangement joins TRBV12-5 to TRBJ2-1; 13 nucleotides line up with TRBD2. Germline CDR1 LGHNT, CDR2 FRNRAP. The junction had 0 bases not matched to a gene; V was cut back by 2 bases and J by 2 bases. The CDR3 has 16 amino acids. In nucleotides, the CDR3 is TGTGCTAGTGGTTTGACTAGCGGGGGGGCCTACAATGAGCAGTTCTTC. Its translation is CASGLTSGGAYNEQFF.

This clone appeared once. The chain recombines TRBV7-9 with TRBJ2-3; the match to TRBD2 covers 7 bases. This CDR3 has 15 residues. The germline V gene has CDR1 SEHNR and CDR2 FQNEAQ (reference sequence). J gave up 4 bases and V 0 bases, and 4 bases lay outside the gene matches. The CDR3 DNA is TGTGCCAGCAGCTTAGCGGGGGGGGAAGCAGATACGCAGTATTTT. It specifies CASSLAGGEADTQYF.

In its sample, this clone was seen once. The gene calls are TRBV19 and TRBJ2-7, with TRBD2 matching over 8 bases. With 5 bases clipped from V and 3 bases from J, the junction kept 9 bases outside the gene matches. Per germline, CDR1 LNHDA and CDR2 SQIVND (reference sequence). The CDR3 totals 15 residues. The CDR3 sequence: CASSLPGLGIYEQYF. DNA of the CDR3: TGTGCCAGTAGTCTTCCGGGACTAGGAATCTACGAGCAGTACTTC.

This clone was detected only once. The chain has TRBV10-3 and TRBJ1-1; 9 bases agree with TRBD1. The CDR3 runs to 14 residues. Per the germline V gene, CDR1 is ENHRY and CDR2 is SYGVKD. Losses at the gene ends were 0 bases for V and 7 bases for J; bases not matched to a gene: 3. CDR3 bases: TGTGCCATCAGTGAGTCGGACAGGGGCCTTGAAGCTTTCTTT. This codes for CAISESDRGLEAFF.

The CDR3 region is CASSLGPDRVVYNSPLHF. CDR3 bases: TGCGCCAGCAGCTTGGGGCCTGACAGGGTCGTCTATAATTCACCCCTCCACTTT. The chain recombines TRBV5-1 with TRBJ1-6; 7 bases are a match to TRBD1. Germline V gives CDR1 SGHRS, CDR2 YFSETQ. The ends lost 0 bases at V and 3 bases at J; junction bases unmatched: 9. The CDR3 covers 18 residues.

This clone was picked up one time. The chain is built from TRBV7-9 and TRBJ2-7; TRBD1 matches at 8 bases. The CDR3 has 13 amino acids. V dropped 7 bases and J dropped 0; count of bases not matched to a gene: 2. The germline CDR1 and CDR2 sequences are SEHNR and FQNEAQ (reference sequence). This CDR3 reads CASTDRGSYEQYF. Written as DNA, the CDR3 is TGTGCCAGCACCGACAGGGGCTCCTACGAGCAGTACTTC. The variable domain in full, with the rest retrieved from reference TRBV7-9 and TRBJ2-7, is DTGVSQNPRHKITKRGQNVTFRCDPISEHNRLYWYRQTLGQGPEFLTYFQNEAQLEKSRLLSDRFSAERPKGSFSTLEIQRTEQGDSAMYLCASTDRGSYEQYFGPGTRLTVT.

This clone occurred once. CDR3 nucleotides: TGTGCCAGCTCACCACCGGCGGGACTCAACACCGGGGAGCTGTTTTTT. Protein sequence: CASSPPAGLNTGELFF. The rearrangement uses TRBV18 and TRBJ2-2, with D possibly TRBD2 on 6 matching bases. Trimming cost V 0 bases and J 2 bases, with 10 bases left between them. Looked up from germline, CDR1 is KGHSH and CDR2 is LQKENI. The CDR3 is 16 residues long.

In DNA form, the CDR3 reads TGTGCCATCAGTGAGTCCATGGGAGGAGAGTACTATGGCTACACCTTC. This gives the protein CAISESMGGEYYGYTF. The chain links TRBV10-3 to TRBJ1-2; no clear D. The CDR3 extends over 16 amino acids. CDR1 is ENHRY and CDR2 is SYGVKD in the germline V gene. V dropped 0 bases and J dropped 3 bases, with 14 bases sitting between them.

This clone appeared once. The rearrangement links TRBV10-3 to TRBJ1-4, with a weak D call TRBD1 (5 bases). Trimming took off 2 bases at V and 5 bases at J, with 9 bases between the two ends. The CDR3 loop spans 14 amino acids. Germline V gene data show CDR1 as ENHRY and CDR2 as SYGVKD. CDR3 DNA: TGTGCCATCAGTGAGCGGGGGGAAAATGAAAAACTGTTTTTT. Protein: CAISERGENEKLFF.

This clone occurred once. The chain recombines TRBV11-2 with TRBJ2-5; 11 bases map to TRBD2. In germline, CDR1 is SGHAT, CDR2 FQNNGV. The CDR3 extends over 14 amino acids. V lost 3 bases to trimming and J lost 6 bases; unmatched junction nucleotides: 3. The CDR3 nucleotides read TGTGCCAGCAGCTTTAGCGGGGGGGTACAGACCCAGTACTTC. This gives the protein CASSFSGGVQTQYF.

CDR3 nucleotide sequence: TGTGCCAGCAAAAAGACAGGGGCCTACGAGCAGTACTTC. Protein sequence: CASKKTGAYEQYF. The J gene is TRBJ2-7, the V gene TRBV6-6, with TRBD1 matching 8 bases. Unmatched junction bases numbered 4, after V lost 7 bases and J lost 2 bases. Germline CDR1 and CDR2: MNHNY and SVGAGI (reference sequence). This CDR3 is 13 amino acids long.

The rearrangement uses TRBV2 and TRBJ2-5; TRBD2 agrees at 13 bases. The junction had 5 bases not matched to a gene; V was cut back by 8 bases and J by 2 bases. Germline assignment: CDR1 SNHLY and CDR2 FYNNEI. CDR3 size: 15 residues. The CDR3 nucleotides read TGTGCCAGCCACCCGACTAGCGGGGGGCAAGAGACCCAGTACTTC. It specifies CASHPTSGGQETQYF.

J is TRBJ1-6 and V is TRBV27; possibly TRBD1 for D (6 bases). The CDR3 is made up of 14 amino acids. The ends were cut back, 6 bases at V and 7 bases at J, with 13 bases in the middle. CDR1 is MNHEY and CDR2 is SMNVEV in the germline V gene (reference sequence). Here the CDR3 DNA reads TGTGCCAGCAGGGGCGGGGGGCTGAATTCACCCCTCCACTTT. It yields the protein CASRGGGLNSPLHF.

The V call is TRBV2, the J call TRBJ2-2, with TRBD2 identical over 8 bases. The CDR3 has 13 amino acids. The J segment lost 7 bases and the V segment lost 8 bases, leaving 6 bases of the junction unmatched. Germline V CDR1 and CDR2: SNHLY, FYNNEI. CDR3: CASRGGAGGELFF. The CDR3 nucleotides are TGTGCCAGCCGGGGGGGGGCTGGCGGGGAGCTGTTTTTT.

The genes are TRBV19 and TRBJ1-2, with a possible D match to TRBD1 (5 bases). This CDR3 has 14 residues. The V and J ends lost 3 bases and 3 bases respectively, with 11 bases between them. The germline V gene encodes CDR1 LNHDA and CDR2 SQIVND (reference sequence). CDR3 protein: CASSMFGGYYGYTF. The CDR3 nucleotides read TGTGCCAGTAGTATGTTCGGGGGGTACTATGGCTACACCTTC. Full variable domain (outside the CDR3, taken from reference TRBV19 and TRBJ1-2): DGGITQSPKYLFRKEGQNVTLSCEQNLNHDAMYWYRQDPGQGLRLIYYSQIVNDFQKGDIAEGYSVSREKKESFPLTVTSAQKNPTAFYLCASSMFGGYYGYTFGSGTRLTVV.

The chain employs TRBV7-2 and TRBJ2-3, with no clear D. The ends were cut back, 5 bases at V and 4 bases at J, with 13 bases in the middle. Looked up from germline, CDR1 is SGHTA and CDR2 is FQGNSA. The CDR3 sequence is 14 residues long. The CDR3: CASSPYSSADTQYF. The DNA of the CDR3 is TGTGCCAGCAGCCCCTATAGTTCCGCAGATACGCAGTATTTT. The full variable domain, in which reference TRBV7-2 and TRBJ2-3 provide the parts outside the CDR3, is GAGVSQSPSNKVTEKGKDVELRCDPISGHTALYWYRQSLGQGLEFLIYFQGNSAPDKSGLPSDRFSAERTGGSVSTLTIQRTQQEDSAVYLCASSPYSSADTQYFGPGTRLTVL.

The rearrangement uses TRBV27 and TRBJ2-1, with D maybe TRBD1 (5 bases). V was pared by 5 bases and J by 4 bases, with 6 bases between. The CDR3 loop spans 12 amino acids. Germline values: CDR1 MNHEY, CDR2 SMNVEV (reference sequence). For the CDR3, the DNA is TGTGCCAGCAGTGACAGATACAATGAGCAGTTCTTC. Its translation: CASSDRYNEQFF.

J is TRBJ2-7 and V is TRBV5-1, with a tentative D call TRBD1 (5 bases). CDR1 is SGHRS, CDR2 YFSETQ, per germline. V dropped 4 bases and J dropped 7 bases, with 15 bases sitting between them. The CDR3 length is 13 residues. CDR3 amino acids: CASSPETGREQYF. The CDR3, as DNA: TGCGCCAGCAGCCCGGAAACAGGCCGGGAGCAGTACTTC.

The V gene is TRBV7-9, the J gene TRBJ2-3; TRBD1 matches at 10 bases. CDR3 length: 15 amino acids. V was clipped by 5 bases and J by 6 bases; unmatched bases: 8. Per the germline V gene, CDR1 is SEHNR and CDR2 is FQNEAQ (reference sequence). CDR3 in DNA: TGTGCCAGCAGCACAGGGACAGGGGCTCAGGATACGCAGTATTTT. Its protein is CASSTGTGAQDTQYF.

The V call is TRBV5-4, the J call TRBJ2-1; 11 nucleotides align to TRBD2. V shed 4 bases and J 10 bases; nucleotides not matched to a gene: 10. This CDR3 has 15 residues. Looked up from germline, CDR1 is SGHNT and CDR2 is YYREEE (reference sequence). The DNA for the CDR3 is TGTGCCAGCAGCAGAGGACTAGCGGGCACGGGCGAGCAGTTCTTC. Amino acid sequence: CASSRGLAGTGEQFF.

V and J are TRBV11-3 and TRBJ2-7; 7 nucleotides agree with TRBD1. This CDR3 contains 15 residues. Germline CDR1 SGHNT, CDR2 YENEEA. After removal of 3 bases from V and 5 bases from J, the junction contained 10 bases not matched to a gene. The CDR3: CASSLAPTGFDEQYF. DNA of the CDR3: TGTGCCAGCAGCTTGGCCCCGACAGGGTTCGACGAGCAGTACTTC.

The J gene is TRBJ1-5, the V gene TRBV6-1; no clear D. CDR3 length: 13 residues. V was trimmed by 8 bases and J by 0 bases, leaving 8 bases between them. Germline CDR1 MNHNS, CDR2 SASEGT. The CDR3 here is CASSPYSNQPQHF. CDR3 coding DNA: TGTGCCAGCTCCCCCTATAGCAATCAGCCCCAGCATTTT.